These T cell receptor beta chains were read from a single sample in a study of shared clonotypes between healthy human individuals. Some clones are missing from TCRdb's copy, which holds only in-frame ones; the method was immunoSEQ multiplex PCR. This table has approximately 2.4 million clones, nearly 97% appearing once. Sequencing was performed on naive CD4+ T cells sorted from blood. These receptors originate from a man younger than 35 in good health. CDR3s include the opening cysteine and the closing phenylalanine or tryptophan. The D gene is left open where the match is weak. Clone size is given for some rows only: seen once, a few or many times, or a class if the clone is expanded.

D,size,length,J,V,CDR3,DNA
TRBD1,once,17,TRBJ2-7,TRBV28,CASSLILFGQGADEQYF,TGTGCCAGCAGTTTAATCCTCTTCGGACAGGGGGCTGACGAGCAGTACTTC
TRBD2,NA,14,TRBJ2-3,TRBV5-1,CASSLSGVTDTQYF,TGCGCCAGCAGCTTGAGCGGGGTCACAGATACGCAGTATTTT
NA,NA,17,TRBJ1-2,TRBV9,CASSVGPTEGPLYGYTF,TGTGCCAGCAGCGTAGGTCCCACCGAGGGGCCACTCTATGGCTACACCTTC
NA,NA,11,TRBJ2-2,TRBV11-3,CASSFNGELFF,TGTGCCAGCAGCTTTAACGGGGAGCTGTTTTTT
NA,NA,14,TRBJ1-4,TRBV7-9,CASRKTGINEKLFF,TGTGCCAGCAGGAAAACAGGGATTAATGAAAAACTGTTTTTT
NA,NA,13,TRBJ2-3,TRBV5-4,CASSLGSTDTQYF,TGTGCCAGCAGCTTGGGGAGCACAGATACGCAGTATTTT
NA,NA,15,TRBJ2-6,TRBV6-5,CASSYVTAGANVLTF,TGTGCCAGCAGTTACGTCACAGCTGGGGCCAACGTCCTGACTTTC
NA,NA,14,TRBJ1-1,TRBV2,CASSWGERGTEAFF,TGTGCCAGCAGTTGGGGAGAGAGGGGCACTGAAGCTTTCTTT
TRBD2,NA,16,TRBJ2-5,TRBV6-6,CASLPRTSGRRETQYF,TGTGCCAGCCTCCCCCGGACTAGCGGGCGTCGGGAGACCCAGTACTTC
NA,NA,11,TRBJ2-5,TRBV7-2,CASSFLETQYF,TGTGCCAGCAGCTTCTTAGAGACCCAGTACTTC
TRBD2,NA,16,TRBJ2-5,TRBV5-1,CASSLALAGGQETQYF,TGCGCCAGCAGCTTGGCACTAGCGGGGGGACAAGAGACCCAGTACTTC
NA,NA,11,TRBJ1-2,TRBV25-1,CASSYSYGYTF,TGTGCCAGCAGTTACAGCTATGGCTACACCTTC
TRBD1,NA,16,TRBJ2-3,TRBV6-6,CASTEDRGPVTDTQYF,TGTGCCAGCACCGAGGACAGGGGGCCCGTCACAGATACGCAGTATTTT
NA,NA,13,TRBJ2-3,TRBV4-1,CASSQADTDTQYF,TGCGCCAGCAGCCAAGCAGACACAGATACGCAGTATTTT
TRBD2,NA,15,TRBJ2-3,TRBV28,CASSLSSAGGETQYF,TGTGCCAGCAGTTTATCCTCGGCGGGGGGTGAAACGCAGTATTTT
NA,NA,12,TRBJ2-7,TRBV5-6,CASSFSRYEQYF,TGTGCCAGCAGCTTCAGCCGGTACGAGCAGTACTTC
TRBD1,NA,12,TRBJ2-7,TRBV29-1,CSARDSSYEQYF,TGCAGCGCTAGGGACAGCTCCTACGAGCAGTACTTC
NA,NA,16,TRBJ1-2,TRBV11-2,CASSLDWATPSYGYTF,TGTGCCAGCAGCTTAGATTGGGCCACGCCAAGCTATGGCTACACCTTC
NA,NA,12,TRBJ2-7,TRBV25-1,CASSGRNDEQYF,TGTGCCAGCAGTGGCAGGAACGACGAGCAGTACTTC
NA,NA,17,TRBJ1-2,TRBV5-4,CASSLQGRVLGADGYTF,TGTGCCAGCAGCTTGCAGGGACGGGTCCTGGGGGCGGATGGCTACACCTTC
TRBD1,NA,13,TRBJ2-1,TRBV7-7,CASSSDRGAEQFF,TGTGCTAGCAGCTCTGACAGGGGCGCTGAGCAGTTCTTC
TRBD1,NA,17,TRBJ1-5,TRBV6-1,CASSDPDRDRSNQPQHF,TGTGCCAGCAGTGACCCCGACAGGGATAGGAGTAATCAGCCCCAGCATTTT
TRBD2,NA,16,TRBJ2-3,TRBV13,CASSLVSGKGADTQYF,TGTGCCAGCAGCTTAGTTAGCGGGAAGGGCGCAGATACGCAGTATTTT
TRBD1,NA,14,TRBJ1-2,TRBV6-5,CASSSGTGMYGYTF,TGTGCCAGCAGCTCCGGGACAGGGATGTATGGCTACACCTTC
TRBD1,NA,14,TRBJ2-5,TRBV2,CASRINRGQETQYF,TGTGCCAGCAGGATTAACAGGGGGCAAGAGACCCAGTACTTC
TRBD2,NA,17,TRBJ2-3,TRBV5-5,CASSLAASGTITDTQYF,TGTGCCAGCAGCTTGGCCGCTAGCGGAACGATCACAGATACGCAGTATTTT
NA,NA,16,TRBJ1-2,TRBV7-2,CASRAPPRGGGYGYTF,TGTGCCAGCAGGGCCCCGCCCCGGGGGGGAGGCTATGGCTACACCTTC
NA,NA,13,TRBJ1-2,TRBV5-6,CASSLDSYYGYTF,TGTGCCAGCAGCCTCGACAGTTATTATGGCTACACCTTC
NA,NA,15,TRBJ1-5,TRBV6-1,CASSRGGVWDQPQHF,TGTGCCAGCAGTCGAGGAGGGGTGTGGGATCAGCCCCAGCATTTT
NA,NA,14,TRBJ2-7,TRBV9,CASYVGAGGYEQYF,TGTGCCAGCTACGTCGGGGCAGGGGGGTACGAGCAGTACTTC
NA,NA,15,TRBJ1-6,TRBV6-5,CASSPPTGKNSPLHF,TGTGCCAGCAGCCCCCCGACGGGGAAAAATTCACCCCTCCACTTT
NA,NA,16,TRBJ2-2,TRBV18,CASSPPHGVDTGELFF,TGTGCCAGCTCACCACCGCATGGGGTAGACACCGGGGAGCTGTTTTTT
NA,NA,14,TRBJ1-2,TRBV6-6,CASTSTTVNYGYTF,TGTGCCAGCACCTCAACGACAGTTAACTATGGCTACACCTTC
NA,NA,14,TRBJ2-7,TRBV18,CASSATQATYEQYF,TGTGCCAGCTCAGCGACACAAGCGACCTACGAGCAGTACTTC
TRBD1,NA,15,TRBJ2-2,TRBV7-2,CASNLQGARSGELFF,TGTGCCAGCAACCTACAGGGGGCGCGCTCCGGGGAGCTGTTTTTT
NA,NA,14,TRBJ1-1,TRBV5-1,CASSPFPEGTEAFF,TGCGCCAGCAGCCCCTTCCCAGAAGGCACTGAAGCTTTCTTT
NA,once,15,TRBJ1-1,TRBV6-1,CASSASTALLSKAFF,TGTGCCAGCAGTGCCTCGACAGCCCTACTTTCCAAAGCTTTCTTT
TRBD1,NA,14,TRBJ2-5,TRBV5-1,CASSFSGQQETQYF,TGCGCCAGCAGCTTTTCGGGACAGCAAGAGACCCAGTACTTC
NA,NA,15,TRBJ1-4,TRBV5-1,CASSLAFGGNEKLFF,TGCGCCAGCAGCTTGGCATTCGGGGGAAATGAAAAACTGTTTTTT
NA,NA,14,TRBJ2-7,TRBV5-1,CASSPQQGRDEQYF,TGCGCCAGCAGCCCCCAACAGGGGAGGGACGAGCAGTACTTC
NA,NA,15,TRBJ2-2,TRBV7-2,CASSRNRRDTGELFF,TGTGCCAGCAGCCGAAACCGCAGGGACACCGGGGAGCTGTTTTTT
TRBD1,NA,14,TRBJ1-3,TRBV6-1,CASIEGQRRNTIYF,TGTGCCAGCATTGAGGGACAGAGAAGAAACACCATATATTTT
NA,NA,14,TRBJ1-5,TRBV7-2,CASSLPPGNQPQHF,TGTGCCAGCAGCCTCCCCCCAGGCAATCAGCCCCAGCATTTT
NA,NA,15,TRBJ2-1,TRBV10-2,CASSESFMAYDEQFF,TGCGCCAGCAGTGAGTCATTTATGGCATACGATGAGCAGTTCTTC